A selection of T cell receptor beta chains follows, all from one sample in a study of CD8 T cells in Susac syndrome. TCRdb re-analysed the immunoSEQ multiplex PCR reads in MiXCR, keeping a single row per CDR3 protein. Seen here are a few hundred thousand distinct CDR3 sequences, 65% to 90% observed once, and the top ten hold roughly 0.21%. Material for sequencing was CD8+ T cells from PBMCs. The receptors shown here come from a human donor with multiple sclerosis. The CDR3 runs from the conserved cysteine through the conserved F or W. The D gene is left open where the match is weak. Clone size appears in some rows only: once, few, many, or a class for an expanded clone.

clone_size	v_call	d_call	j_call	cdr3_nt	cdr3_aa
-	TRBV11-2	-	TRBJ1-2	TGTGCCAGCAGCCAGTCTTGGGGGGTCTACTATGGCTACACCTTC	CASSQSWGVYYGYTF
-	TRBV20-1	TRBD1	TRBJ2-7	TGCAGTGCTAGAGTTGGTTGGTACAGGGGGCGCCTATACTACGAGCAGTACTTC	CSARVGWYRGRLYYEQYF
-	TRBV13	-	TRBJ1-2	TGTGCCAGCACCTCAGGCCTTTCGGATGGCTACACCTTC	CASTSGLSDGYTF
-	TRBV28	TRBD2	TRBJ2-2	TGTGCCAGCAGTTTAACGGGAGGGATCGGGGAGCTGTTTTTT	CASSLTGGIGELFF
-	TRBV5-1	-	TRBJ1-2	TGCGCCAGCAGCTTGGGAAGGGGAGGTAACTATGGCTACACCTTC	CASSLGRGGNYGYTF
few	TRBV28	-	TRBJ1-1	TGTGCCAGCAGTTTATTGGACAGCCCTATGAACACTGAAGCTTTCTTT	CASSLLDSPMNTEAFF
-	TRBV27	TRBD2	TRBJ2-1	TGTGCCAGCAGTTTAGTTCTAGCGGGAGATTGGTTCTTC	CASSLVLAGDWFF
few	TRBV25-1	-	TRBJ2-7	TGTGCCAGCAGTGAATGGTCCGGGGCCTACGAGCAGTACTTC	CASSEWSGAYEQYF
-	TRBV4-1	-	TRBJ1-5	TGCGCCAGCAGCCAAGCCCCGGCCAACTTGGGGCAGCCCCAGCATTTT	CASSQAPANLGQPQHF
-	TRBV3-1	TRBD2	TRBJ2-1	TGTGCCAGCAGCCTCAAATGGACTAGCGGGAGGATAGATGAGCAGTTCTTC	CASSLKWTSGRIDEQFF
once	TRBV29-1	-	TRBJ1-2	TGCAGCGTTCTAGTCGTGGGCTTTAACTATGGCTACACCTTC	CSVLVVGFNYGYTF
-	TRBV12-3/TRBV12-4	TRBD2	TRBJ2-1	TGTGCCAGCAGTACCGGGACTAGCGGGGGCTCCTACAATGAGCAGTTCTTC	CASSTGTSGGSYNEQFF
-	TRBV9	-	TRBJ2-7	TGTGCCAGCAGCGTCGAGGACGGTTCCTACGAGCAGTACTTC	CASSVEDGSYEQYF
once	TRBV10-2	TRBD1	TRBJ1-5	TGCGCCAGCTTGGACAGGGAAAGCAATCAGCCCCAGCATTTT	CASLDRESNQPQHF
-	TRBV6-5	-	TRBJ2-7	TGTGCCAGCAGTTACGACCAGCTCTCCTACGAGCAGTACTTC	CASSYDQLSYEQYF
-	TRBV4-3	-	TRBJ2-7	TGCGCCAGCAGCTGGGGGGCCGCGGACGAGCAGTACTTC	CASSWGAADEQYF
-	TRBV6-2/TRBV6-3	-	TRBJ2-3	TGTGCCAGCCGCATGACTCCCTCTTTCACAGATACGCAGTATTTT	CASRMTPSFTDTQYF
-	TRBV6-2/TRBV6-3	TRBD2	TRBJ2-1	TGTGCCAGCAGTTACTCGAGCCCTAGCGGGAGGGGTTACAATGAGCAGTTCTTC	CASSYSSPSGRGYNEQFF
-	TRBV28	-	TRBJ2-4	TGTGCCAGCAGCCCTAGCAGGGCTTACAAAAACATTCAGTACTTC	CASSPSRAYKNIQYF
-	TRBV5-6	TRBD2	TRBJ2-7	TGTGCCAGCAGCTTGCAACTAGCGACCTACGAGCAGTACTTC	CASSLQLATYEQYF
few	TRBV20-1	-	TRBJ2-7	TGCAGTGCTAATCAATTGAGGGAAAACTCCTACGAGCAGTACTTC	CSANQLRENSYEQYF
-	TRBV2	-	TRBJ1-2	TGTGCCAGCAGTCCCACGACCGGGACCACCGGCTATGGCTACACCTTC	CASSPTTGTTGYGYTF
-	TRBV9	-	TRBJ2-5	TGTGCCAGCAGCGTTAGGAGGGGGAAGGGCCAAGAGACCCAGTACTTC	CASSVRRGKGQETQYF
once	TRBV30	TRBD2	TRBJ2-1	TGTGCCTGGAGTGTGGCCGGACCAGCGGGAGGGCCCTACAATGAGCAGTTCTTC	CAWSVAGPAGGPYNEQFF
-	TRBV6-4	TRBD2	TRBJ2-3	TGTGCCAGCAGTGCCGTTGCGGGAGGCACAGATACGCAGTATTTT	CASSAVAGGTDTQYF
few	TRBV4-2	TRBD2	TRBJ2-7	TGTGCCAGCAGCCAACGGGAGGCTGGTGAGCAGTACTTC	CASSQREAGEQYF
-	TRBV28	TRBD2	TRBJ2-5	TGTGCCAGCAGCTTGTGGCGGGAGGGCCAAGAGACCCAGTACTTC	CASSLWREGQETQYF
-	TRBV20-1	-	TRBJ1-3	TGCAGTGCTACTGACAGTTTGAGCTCTGGAAACACCATATATTTT	CSATDSLSSGNTIYF
-	TRBV9	-	TRBJ2-2	TGTGCCAGCAGCGTAGGCTTGCAGGACACCGGGGAGCTGTTTTTT	CASSVGLQDTGELFF
-	TRBV20-1	-	TRBJ2-3	TGCAGTGCTAGCAAGCGTCTTTTCCTGGATACGCAGTATTTT	CSASKRLFLDTQYF
-	TRBV14	-	TRBJ2-7	TGTGCCAGCAGCCCCGGCGGGACGGGACCTCTGTCCGAGCAGTACTTC	CASSPGGTGPLSEQYF
-	TRBV27	-	TRBJ2-1	TGTGCCAGCTCGTGGACGCCGTCCTACAATGAGCAGTTCTTC	CASSWTPSYNEQFF
once	TRBV11-2	TRBD2	TRBJ2-1	TGTGCCAGCAGCTTAGGGGGACTAGCGGGAGACAATGAGCAGTTCTTC	CASSLGGLAGDNEQFF
-	TRBV7-9	-	TRBJ2-5	TGTGCCAGCAGCTTGAGTTACCCTTCAGAGACCCAGTACTTC	CASSLSYPSETQYF
once	TRBV6-6	-	TRBJ2-1	TGTGCCAGCATAAGGGGGACCCTCAAACATGAGCAGTTCTTC	CASIRGTLKHEQFF
-	TRBV20-1	-	TRBJ1-3	TGCAGTGCTAGAGCGAACAGGGAAGAGAAGGCGTCCTCTGGAAACACCATATATTTT	CSARANREEKASSGNTIYF
-	TRBV2	-	TRBJ2-2	TGTGCCAGCAGAATTTACACCGGGGAGCTGTTTTTT	CASRIYTGELFF
-	TRBV7-6	TRBD2	TRBJ2-1	TGTGCCAGCAGCTCCCCTGGGGCGGGAGGGCCAGGCCTGAATGAGCAGTTCTTC	CASSSPGAGGPGLNEQFF
-	TRBV9	-	TRBJ2-7	TGTGCCAGCAGCCTAAAAGGGGGGGGACCGGCCTACGAGCAGTACTTC	CASSLKGGGPAYEQYF
-	TRBV24-1	-	TRBJ2-7	TGTGCCACCAGTGATCGGGCCTCTAACTACGAGCAGTACTTC	CATSDRASNYEQYF
-	TRBV19	TRBD2	TRBJ2-1	TGTGCCAGTAGTATACTCCCGCCGGGACTAGTAGATGAGCAGTTCTTC	CASSILPPGLVDEQFF
-	TRBV7-9	TRBD1	TRBJ1-2	TGTGCCAGCAGACTACCGGGACAGTATCCCTATGGCTACACCTTC	CASRLPGQYPYGYTF
-	TRBV27	TRBD2	TRBJ2-7	TGTGCCAGCAGTTGGCGGGGGAGCGAGCAGTACTTC	CASSWRGSEQYF